The 17 T cell receptor beta chains below come from one sample, sequenced in a study of T cell responses to AZD1222 COVID-19 vaccine. Generated by immunoSEQ multiplex PCR, the TCRdb table keeps only in-frame clones and is missing some. The sample contains around 130,000 clones, 85% to 90% of which appear only once. The starting material was peripheral blood, obtained on day 0 of AZD1222 vaccination. All receptors derive from an adult in good health.

V and J are TRBV7-9 and TRBJ1-1; D is unresolved. Per germline, CDR1 SEHNR and CDR2 FQNEAQ (reference sequence). This CDR3 comprises 13 residues. V was clipped by 5 bases and J by 1 base, with 8 bases between them. CDR3: CASSPTANTEAFF. The CDR3 coding sequence is TGTGCCAGCAGCCCAACAGCGAACACTGAAGCTTTCTTT. The full variable domain, its missing parts supplied by reference TRBV7-9 and TRBJ1-1, is DTGVSQNPRHKITKRGQNVTFRCDPISEHNRLYWYRQTLGQGPEFLTYFQNEAQLEKSRLLSDRFSAERPKGSFSTLEIQRTEQGDSAMYLCASSPTANTEAFFGQGTRLTVV.

This clone was detected a few times. This chain connects TRBV28 to TRBJ1-5; 9 positions match TRBD1. V gave up 6 bases and J gave up 5 bases; unmatched junction bases: 8. This CDR3 is built from 15 residues. CDR1 and CDR2 from the germline V gene are MDHEN and SYDVKM. In nucleotides, the CDR3 is TGTGCCAGCAGCGAAACAGGGGGCCTCGATCAGCCCCAGCATTTT. It specifies CASSETGGLDQPQHF.

V and J are TRBV5-1 and TRBJ2-7, with D unclear. Germline CDR1 and CDR2: SGHRS and YFSETQ. The V and J ends lost 0 bases and 3 bases respectively, with 10 bases between them. The CDR3 runs 14 residues. The CDR3 loop is CASSLAGGYYEQYF. The CDR3 region has the DNA TGCGCCAGCAGCTTGGCTGGCGGCTACTACGAGCAGTACTTC.

The genes are TRBV28 and TRBJ2-7, with 9 bases that match TRBD1. Trimming at V came to 5 bases and at J to 1 base, leaving 6 bases not matched to a gene. The germline V gene encodes CDR1 MDHEN and CDR2 SYDVKM. This CDR3 has 15 residues. CDR3: CASSLGTGFSYEQYF. The CDR3 DNA reads as TGTGCCAGCAGTCTAGGGACAGGGTTTTCCTACGAGCAGTACTTC.

The chain employs TRBV6-5 and TRBJ2-6; D remains ambiguous. The germline CDR1 and CDR2 sequences are MNHEY and SVGAGI. Trimming stripped 6 bases from V and 0 bases from J, with 9 bases between. The CDR3 consists of 15 residues. CDR3 DNA: TGTGCCAGCAGGGTTTGGAGCTCTGGGGCCAACGTCCTGACTTTC. It translates to CASRVWSSGANVLTF.

The sample holds a few counts of this clone. The chain uses TRBV5-1 and TRBJ2-7; 8 nucleotides align to TRBD1. This CDR3 comprises 14 residues. The germline gives CDR1 SGHRS, CDR2 YFSETQ. The J segment lost 6 bases and the V segment lost 4 bases, leaving 9 bases of the junction unmatched. Written as DNA, the CDR3 is TGCGCCAGCAGCGTAGGACAGGGTCACGCCGAGCAGTACTTC. It yields the protein CASSVGQGHAEQYF.

The V and J genes are TRBV7-2 and TRBJ1-5; D unresolved. This CDR3 has 14 amino acids. CDR1 is SGHTA, CDR2 FQGNSA, per germline. Trimming removed 5 bases at V and 5 bases at J, with 13 bases between. The CDR3 protein is CASSPREGDQPQHF. The CDR3 DNA is TGTGCCAGCAGCCCCCGGGAGGGTGATCAGCCCCAGCATTTT.

The gene calls are TRBV10-2 and TRBJ1-1; no firm D call. Trimming cost V 3 bases and J 0 bases, with 5 bases left between them. The CDR3 length is 13 residues. Germline V lookup: CDR1 WSHSY, CDR2 SAAADI. The CDR3 here is CASSDRMNTEAFF. Here the CDR3 DNA reads TGCGCCAGCAGTGATCGAATGAACACTGAAGCTTTCTTT.

V and J are TRBV28 and TRBJ1-5, with TRBD1 identical over 8 bases. The CDR3 is 16 residues long. V shed 3 bases, J shed 5 bases, and the junction held 9 bases outside the gene matches. The germline V gene encodes CDR1 MDHEN and CDR2 SYDVKM. The DNA for the CDR3 is TGTGCCAGCAGTTTCCCTCCCGGACAGGGCCATCAGCCCCAGCATTTT. Translated: CASSFPPGQGHQPQHF.

CDR3 sequence (DNA): TGTGCCAGCTCACAAACAGGGCTCCGGACTGAAGCTTTCTTT. Translating it yields CASSQTGLRTEAFF. The chain links TRBV18 to TRBJ1-1; D perhaps matches TRBD1 (6 bases). The germline V and J ends were trimmed by 4 bases and 5 bases, with 14 bases remaining between them. This CDR3 contains 14 residues. In germline, CDR1 is KGHSH, CDR2 LQKENI. Based on the CDR3 plus reference TRBV18 and TRBJ1-1, the full variable domain is NAGVMQNPRHLVRRRGQEARLRCSPMKGHSHVYWYRQLPEEGLKFMVYLQKENIIDESGMPKERFSAEFPKEGPSILRIQQVVRGDSAAYFCASSQTGLRTEAFFGQGTRLTVV.

The chain couples TRBV9 to TRBJ2-3, with D uncertain. Trimming took 2 bases from V and 0 from J, leaving 10 bases between them. The CDR3 totals 15 residues. Germline V lookup: CDR1 SGDLS, CDR2 YYNGEE. DNA of the CDR3: TGTGCCAGCAGCGTGGGGATTCGGAGCACAGATACGCAGTATTTT. Translating it yields CASSVGIRSTDTQYF. The full variable domain, with the rest looked up from reference TRBV9 and TRBJ2-3, is DSGVTQTPKHLITATGQRVTLRCSPRSGDLSVYWYQQSLDQGLQFLIQYYNGEERAKGNILERFSAQQFPDLHSELNLSSLELGDSALYFCASSVGIRSTDTQYFGPGTRLTVL.

CDR3 DNA: TGTGCCAGCAGCTTTCTAGCGGGGCCTGGTAATGAGCAGTTCTTC. Protein sequence: CASSFLAGPGNEQFF. The V call is TRBV5-5, the J call TRBJ2-1, with TRBD2 identical over 9 bases. J gave up 7 bases and V 2 bases, and 7 bases lay outside the gene matches. The CDR3 has 15 residues. Germline V lookup: CDR1 SGHKS, CDR2 YYEKEE (reference sequence).

This chain connects TRBV18 to TRBJ2-1; 9 nucleotides align to TRBD2. Germline V gene data show CDR1 as KGHSH and CDR2 as LQKENI. V shed 9 bases and J 8 bases; nucleotides not matched to a gene: 11. The CDR3 loop spans 14 amino acids. CDR3: CASRSTSGGDEQFF. In nucleotides, the CDR3 is TGTGCCAGTAGATCGACTAGCGGAGGGGATGAGCAGTTCTTC. Full variable domain (missing parts from reference TRBV18 and TRBJ2-1): NAGVMQNPRHLVRRRGQEARLRCSPMKGHSHVYWYRQLPEEGLKFMVYLQKENIIDESGMPKERFSAEFPKEGPSILRIQQVVRGDSAAYFCASRSTSGGDEQFFGPGTRLTVL.

The rearrangement uses TRBV5-4 and TRBJ1-2, with TRBD1 matching over 11 bases. The germline V gene encodes CDR1 SGHNT and CDR2 YYREEE (reference sequence). This CDR3 is built from 12 residues. The ends lost 1 base at V and 14 bases at J; junction bases unmatched: 4. The CDR3 DNA reads TGTGCCAGCAGCTTGCCGGGACAGGGGGTAACCTTC. Translating gives CASSLPGQGVTF.

The gene calls are TRBV3-1 (or the pseudogene TRBV3-2) and TRBJ2-7; 7 positions match TRBD2. The CDR3 consists of 16 residues. Per germline, CDR1 LGHDT and CDR2 YNNKEL (reference sequence). Losses at the gene ends were 1 base for V and 5 bases for J; bases not matched to a gene: 11. The CDR3 reads CASSQGVGEGQDEQYF. CDR3 in DNA: TGTGCCAGCAGCCAAGGGGTGGGGGAGGGCCAGGACGAGCAGTACTTC.

The chain links TRBV5-1 to TRBJ2-5; 9 nucleotides agree with TRBD1. CDR1 and CDR2 from the germline V gene are SGHRS and YFSETQ. The CDR3 contains 15 residues. The V and J ends lost 4 bases and 4 bases, in that order; junction bases with no gene match: 8. In DNA form, the CDR3 reads TGCGCCAGCAGCGTGGGACAGGGAAGACTAGAGACCCAGTACTTC. Its translation is CASSVGQGRLETQYF.

This chain links TRBV6-5 with TRBJ2-4; 10 bases match TRBD1. Germline loops: CDR1 MNHEY, CDR2 SVGAGI. After removal of 3 bases from V and 9 bases from J, the junction contained 11 bases not matched to a gene. The CDR3 consists of 16 residues. In nucleotides, the CDR3 is TGTGCCAGCAGTTATCGTTATATGGGACAGGGGAGCATTCAGTACTTC. Its protein is CASSYRYMGQGSIQYF.